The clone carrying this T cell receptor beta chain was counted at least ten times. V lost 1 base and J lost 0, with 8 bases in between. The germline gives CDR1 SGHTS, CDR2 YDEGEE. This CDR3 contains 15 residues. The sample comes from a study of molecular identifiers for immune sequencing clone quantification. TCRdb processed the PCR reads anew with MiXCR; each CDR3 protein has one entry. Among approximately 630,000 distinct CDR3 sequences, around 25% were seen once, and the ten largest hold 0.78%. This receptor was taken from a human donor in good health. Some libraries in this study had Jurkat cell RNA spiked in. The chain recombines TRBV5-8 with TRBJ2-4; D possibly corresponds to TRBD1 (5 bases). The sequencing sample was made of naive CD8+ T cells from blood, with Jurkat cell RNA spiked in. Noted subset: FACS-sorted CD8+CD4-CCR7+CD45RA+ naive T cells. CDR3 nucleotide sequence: TGTGCCAGCAGCTTGATCGGACAAGCCAAAAACATTCAGTACTTC. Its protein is CASSLIGQAKNIQYF.